This T cell receptor (beta chain) is from a study of shared clonotypes between healthy human individuals. The CDR3 covers 16 residues. CDR1 is MGHDK, CDR2 SYGVNS, per germline. V lost 3 bases and J lost 8; bases outside the gene matches: 6. The authors ran the assay at deep level. Using immunoSEQ multiplex PCR, the repertoire was profiled, and TCRdb retains in-frame clones only, with some absent. The table lists roughly 500,000 clones, 95% to 97% of them singletons. This clone was detected once. The receptor comes from a woman in her twenties or thirties in good health. The chain combines TRBV25-1 with TRBJ2-1; 14 bases are shared with TRBD2. Sequenced sample: naive CD4+ T cells sorted from blood. The subset here: CD45RA+ positively selected. The CDR3 DNA follows: TGTGCCAGCAGTGACCCGGGACTAGCGGGAGTGGATGAGCAGTTCTTC. It codes for CASSDPGLAGVDEQFF.